The rows below give T cell receptor beta chains drawn from one sample of a study of blood T cell repertoires in COVID-19. Clones were sequenced by immunoSEQ multiplex PCR, and TCRdb holds only the in-frame ones, with some missing. This table has some 240,000 clones, 92% appearing once. Material for sequencing was peripheral blood. All receptors derive from a man aged 55 to 70 with COVID-19, enrolled during active disease. Both conserved end residues are part of each CDR3. The D gene is left open where the match is weak. Expanded clones are given a class, and other clones once, few, many or no size at all.

d_call j_call v_call clone_size cdr3_nt cdr3_aa
. TRBJ1-2 TRBV4-2 . TGTGCCAGCAGCCAAATAATACAGCCCCCTAACTATGGCTACACCTTC CASSQIIQPPNYGYTF
. TRBJ2-7 TRBV6-5 . TGTGCCAGCAGATTAACCGCAGGGGACGAGCAGTACTTC CASRLTAGDEQYF
TRBD1 TRBJ1-1 TRBV5-6 . TGTGCCAGCAGCTTGTATAGGGACAGGGTGAACACTGAAGCTTTCTTT CASSLYRDRVNTEAFF
. TRBJ2-7 TRBV19 . TGTGCCAGTAGTCTTGCAGGGACCTACGAGCAGTACTTC CASSLAGTYEQYF
. TRBJ1-3 TRBV6-4 . TGTGCCAGCACTAACACCATATATTTT CASTNTIYF
TRBD2 TRBJ2-7 TRBV28 . TGTGCCAGCAAGGTAGCGGGCTACGAGCAGTACTTC CASKVAGYEQYF
. TRBJ2-7 TRBV2 . TGTGCCAGCAGCGCAGGCTTTTACTCCTACGAGCAGTACTTC CASSAGFYSYEQYF
. TRBJ1-6 TRBV27 . TGTGCCAGCGGGGAGGGGTCGAGCTCCTATAATTCACCCCTCCACTTT CASGEGSSSYNSPLHF
TRBD1 TRBJ1-6 TRBV5-1 . TGCGCCAGCAGCCCAGGGGGCAAGGATTCACCCCTCCACTTT CASSPGGKDSPLHF
TRBD1 TRBJ1-1 TRBV6-2/TRBV6-3 . TGTGCCAGCAGCAGCAGACAGGGGGCGCGGGGCACTGAAGCTTTCTTT CASSSRQGARGTEAFF
. TRBJ1-1 TRBV2 . TGTGCCAGCAGTGAGGTGGCCACCTTGAACACTGAAGCTTTCTTT CASSEVATLNTEAFF
TRBD1 TRBJ1-5 TRBV15 . TGTGCCACCAGTAGCTTCCGGGACAGGAACAATCAGCCCCAGCATTTT CATSSFRDRNNQPQHF
. TRBJ2-7 TRBV7-8 . TGTGCCAGCAGCTTACAGGTCCGCGTTCCCAACGAGCAGTACTTC CASSLQVRVPNEQYF
. TRBJ1-3 TRBV2 few TGTGCCAGCAGCTTCAGGGGCCCCGCTGGAAACACCATATATTTT CASSFRGPAGNTIYF
. TRBJ2-7 TRBV5-5 . TGTGCCAGCAGCCCCGGGGCTAGCGCCCTGTACGAGCAGTACTTC CASSPGASALYEQYF
TRBD1 TRBJ1-2 TRBV2 . TGTGCCAGCAACTGGGGACAGGCGGGGTATGGCTACACCTTC CASNWGQAGYGYTF
. TRBJ1-5 TRBV7-2 . TGTGCCAGCAGCTTAGACAGGCCTAGCAATCAGCCCCAGCATTTT CASSLDRPSNQPQHF
. TRBJ1-5 TRBV6-5 . TGTGCCAGCAGTTCCGCCGGCACAGGGTTCCAGCCCCAGCATTTT CASSSAGTGFQPQHF
. TRBJ1-6 TRBV6-5 . TGTGCCAGCAGTTACAGCGGGGGAAATTCACCCCTCCACTTT CASSYSGGNSPLHF
. TRBJ2-1 TRBV5-1 . TGCGCCAGCAGCTTGGCCGGGGAGCAGTTCTTC CASSLAGEQFF
. TRBJ1-6 TRBV5-6 . TGTGCCAGCAGCGCGAGAGCAACTCTTAATTCACCCCTCCACTTT CASSARATLNSPLHF
TRBD2 TRBJ2-1 TRBV5-5 . TGTGCCAGCAGCCTATTGACTAGCGGGAGGTACAATGAGCAGTTCTTC CASSLLTSGRYNEQFF
. TRBJ1-2 TRBV6-5 . TGTGCCAGCAGTTCAGGGTCTACTAACTATGGCTACACCTTC CASSSGSTNYGYTF
. TRBJ2-7 TRBV5-1 . TGCGCCAGCAGCCCGGACACCAACTCCTACGAGCAGTACTTC CASSPDTNSYEQYF
. TRBJ1-4 TRBV25-1 . TGTGCCAGCACTCTGGGGGGGGCAACTAATGAAAAACTGTTTTTT CASTLGGATNEKLFF
TRBD1 TRBJ1-1 TRBV19 . TGTGCCAGTAGTATTCGGACAGGGTTGATCACTGAAGCTTTCTTT CASSIRTGLITEAFF
. TRBJ2-7 TRBV11-2 once TGTGCCAGCAGCTTAAATACAGGGAGTTTATGGCAGTACTTC CASSLNTGSLWQYF